This TCR beta chain was recorded in a study of blood T cells in healthy people across ages. Study-level findings and limits: The fall in TCR beta diversity per million T cells was roughly linear with age.

The authors isolated at least 6.5 million PBMCs per sample. Each sample provided at least 6 micrograms of extracted total RNA. This clonotype has only a few counts. Its antigen is not identified. Germline trimming cut 5 bases from V and 4 bases from J; bases unmatched to any gene: 4. The germline V gene has CDR1 MNHEY and CDR2 SVGAGI. The CDR3 spans 14 residues. PCR was performed a second time for roughly 7 to 11 cycles using a sample-barcoded 5' primer and a J-beta primer mix. In TCRdb, the 5' RACE reads were re-called with MiXCR into one record per CDR3 protein. Among under 2,000,000 distinct CDR3 sequences listed, around 50% were seen once.

This chain links TRBV6-5 with TRBJ2-3; 9 bases map to TRBD2. This TCR derives from a woman aged 40 to 55 in good health. The sample consisted of blood. The CDR3 nucleotides read TGTGCCAGCAGTCGCGGGGGGGCGTCAGATACGCAGTATTTT. Its protein is CASSRGGASDTQYF.